Below, 22 T cell receptor beta chains from the same sample are listed, as sequenced in a study of T cell responses to AZD1222 COVID-19 vaccine. Produced via immunoSEQ multiplex PCR; TCRdb's table is partial and in-frame only. The profile shows 55,000 to 70,000 clones, 80% to 85% of them singletons. The specimen was peripheral blood, collected on day 0 of AZD1222 vaccination. The receptors stem from an adult in good health.

The chain combines TRBV5-1 with TRBJ1-3; the match to TRBD1 covers 9 bases. CDR3 length: 15 amino acids. Trimming removed 2 bases from V and 1 base from J; junction bases left unmatched: 1. Germline lookup yields CDR1 SGHRS and CDR2 YFSETQ. The CDR3 nucleotides are TGCGCCAGCAGCTTACAGGGGGCTTCTGGAAACACCATATATTTT. The encoded protein is CASSLQGASGNTIYF.

The J gene is TRBJ1-2, the V gene TRBV5-1; 8 bases are a match to TRBD1. CDR1 is SGHRS, CDR2 YFSETQ, per germline. This CDR3 region has 13 residues. With V trimmed by 5 bases and J by 3 bases, 3 bases remained unmatched. CDR3 bases: TGCGCCAGCAGTCTGGACAGGGACTATGGCTACACCTTC. Its protein is CASSLDRDYGYTF.

This chain connects TRBV7-2 to TRBJ2-5, with D possibly being TRBD1 (6 bases). This CDR3 has 16 residues. V was clipped by 5 bases and J by 4 bases, with 20 bases between them. The germline gives CDR1 SGHTA, CDR2 FQGNSA. CDR3 in amino acids: CASSNEKNRVPETQYF. In DNA, the CDR3 is TGTGCCAGCAGCAACGAAAAAAACAGGGTACCAGAGACCCAGTACTTC.

This chain links TRBV19 with TRBJ2-1, with 12 bases that match TRBD1. Germline values: CDR1 LNHDA, CDR2 SQIVND (reference sequence). The J segment lost 9 bases and the V segment lost 5 bases, leaving 11 bases of the junction unmatched. The CDR3 contains 16 residues. The chain's CDR3 is CASSLTSGTGGREQFF. Written as DNA, the CDR3 is TGTGCCAGTAGTCTGACGTCGGGGACAGGGGGCCGTGAGCAGTTCTTC. Complete variable domain (other parts from reference TRBV19 and TRBJ2-1): DGGITQSPKYLFRKEGQNVTLSCEQNLNHDAMYWYRQDPGQGLRLIYYSQIVNDFQKGDIAEGYSVSREKKESFPLTVTSAQKNPTAFYLCASSLTSGTGGREQFFGPGTRLTVL.

V gene TRBV7-2 combines with J gene TRBJ2-2; 11 nucleotides agree with TRBD2. Germline loops: CDR1 SGHTA, CDR2 FQGNSA. This CDR3 region has 18 residues. V was clipped by 1 base and J by 5 bases; unmatched bases: 9. The CDR3 DNA sequence: TGTGCCAGCAGCTTAGTTCGGGTAGCGGGGGGGCAAACCGGGGAGCTGTTTTTT. Its protein is CASSLVRVAGGQTGELFF. Variable domain in full (rest from reference TRBV7-2 and TRBJ2-2): GAGVSQSPSNKVTEKGKDVELRCDPISGHTALYWYRQSLGQGLEFLIYFQGNSAPDKSGLPSDRFSAERTGGSVSTLTIQRTQQEDSAVYLCASSLVRVAGGQTGELFFGEGSRLTVL.

This clone was counted between two and nine times. The chain is built from TRBV14 and TRBJ1-2, with a tentative D call TRBD1 (6 bases). Germline V gene sequence: CDR1 SGHDN, CDR2 FVKESK. The CDR3 spans 15 residues. Between the trimmed V and J ends, which lost 4 bases and 2 bases, there was a span of 14 bases. The CDR3 DNA reads TGTGCCAGCAGCCCGACGACAGGTATCAACTATGGCTACACCTTC. Translating gives CASSPTTGINYGYTF.

V gene TRBV18 combines with J gene TRBJ2-2; D unclear. V lost 1 base and J lost 1, with 10 bases in between. The germline V gene encodes CDR1 KGHSH and CDR2 LQKENI. This CDR3 comprises 16 residues. CDR3 residues: CASSPQDILNTGELFF. CDR3 DNA: TGTGCCAGCTCACCACAGGATATCCTGAACACCGGGGAGCTGTTTTTT. The complete variable domain, with remaining parts taken from reference TRBV18 and TRBJ2-2, reads NAGVMQNPRHLVRRRGQEARLRCSPMKGHSHVYWYRQLPEEGLKFMVYLQKENIIDESGMPKERFSAEFPKEGPSILRIQQVVRGDSAAYFCASSPQDILNTGELFFGEGSRLTVL.

This chain links TRBV25-1 with TRBJ2-1; D gene unclear. The CDR3 runs 14 residues. Germline V lookup: CDR1 MGHDK, CDR2 SYGVNS. Trimming pared 2 bases from V and 3 bases from J, leaving 8 bases between. Here the CDR3 DNA reads TGTGCCAGCAGTGAAGGACCTAACTACAATGAGCAGTTCTTC. This encodes CASSEGPNYNEQFF. Filled out from reference TRBV25-1 and TRBJ2-1, the complete variable domain reads EADIYQTPRYLVIGTGKKITLECSQTMGHDKMYWYQQDPGMELHLIHYSYGVNSTEKGDLSSESTVSRIRTEHFPLTLESARPSHTSQYLCASSEGPNYNEQFFGPGTRLTVL.

The chain is built from TRBV6-2 or TRBV6-3 and TRBJ2-1, with TRBD1 identical over 9 bases. In germline, CDR1 is MNHEY, CDR2 SVGEGT. V was clipped by 4 bases and J by 3 bases; unmatched bases: 7. CDR3 size: 16 residues. CDR3 DNA: TGTGCCAGCAGTTTCTCCGGGACAGGGAACTACAATGAGCAGTTCTTC. Its translation: CASSFSGTGNYNEQFF.

J is TRBJ1-5 and V is TRBV28; tentatively, D is TRBD1 (6 bases). V shed 8 bases and J shed 0 bases, with 11 bases lying between them. Germline-derived CDR1 and CDR2 are MDHEN and SYDVKM. The CDR3 sequence is 14 residues long. The CDR3 region is CASEQGGSNQPQHF. The CDR3 DNA follows: TGTGCCAGCGAACAGGGAGGTAGCAATCAGCCCCAGCATTTT.

This rearrangement joins TRBV19 to TRBJ1-1; TRBD1 is a possible D gene (5 bases). Trimming removed 3 bases at V and 6 bases at J, with 17 bases between. Germline CDR1 and CDR2: LNHDA and SQIVND (reference sequence). CDR3 length equals 15 residues. The CDR3 coding sequence is TGTGCCAGTAGTATTCAGGGTAATCCGGGTTCTGAAGCTTTCTTT. Translation gives CASSIQGNPGSEAFF.

The rearrangement joins TRBV19 to TRBJ1-1; D gene ambiguous. There are 13 residues in the CDR3. Germline V lookup: CDR1 LNHDA, CDR2 SQIVND (reference sequence). Trimming removed 2 bases from V and 1 base from J, with 5 bases in between. The CDR3 DNA reads as TGTGCCAGTAGTATATCCAGGAACACTGAAGCTTTCTTT. It specifies CASSISRNTEAFF.

This chain links TRBV27 with TRBJ2-7, with 7 positions matching TRBD2. With V trimmed by 1 base and J by 5 bases, 5 bases remained unmatched. There are 14 residues in the CDR3. The germline V gene has CDR1 MNHEY and CDR2 SMNVEV (reference sequence). CDR3 amino acids: CASSLFRLADEQYF. DNA of the CDR3: TGTGCCAGCAGTTTATTTAGGCTAGCGGACGAGCAGTACTTC.

This chain uses TRBV2 with TRBJ1-4; unclear D gene. This CDR3 contains 13 residues. Germline V gene sequence: CDR1 SNHLY, CDR2 FYNNEI. V gave up 7 bases and J gave up 8 bases, with 14 bases separating them. The CDR3 DNA sequence: TGTGCCAGCAAAGACACCCGGAGAGAAAAACTGTTTTTT. This codes for CASKDTRREKLFF.

The rearrangement uses TRBV14 and TRBJ1-1; D unresolved. The CDR3 consists of 16 residues. The V end lost 2 bases, the J end lost 4 bases, and 17 bases lay between the germline ends. CDR1 SGHDN and CDR2 FVKESK come from the germline V gene. The DNA of the CDR3 is TGTGCCAGCAGCCAAAGGCTGAGTCGGCAGTCCACTGAAGCTTTCTTT. Its protein is CASSQRLSRQSTEAFF.

The chain recombines TRBV9 with TRBJ2-5, with TRBD2 matching 8 bases. With V trimmed by 0 bases and J by 5 bases, 12 bases remained unmatched. There are 17 residues in the CDR3. Per germline, CDR1 SGDLS and CDR2 YYNGEE. CDR3 nucleotide sequence: TGTGCCAGCAGCGTAGGAGTTAGCGGGGTTTCCCGGGAGACCCAGTACTTC. Encoded protein: CASSVGVSGVSRETQYF. Based on the CDR3 plus reference TRBV9 and TRBJ2-5, the full variable domain is DSGVTQTPKHLITATGQRVTLRCSPRSGDLSVYWYQQSLDQGLQFLIQYYNGEERAKGNILERFSAQQFPDLHSELNLSSLELGDSALYFCASSVGVSGVSRETQYFGPGTRLLVL.

The chain recombines TRBV3-1 (or the pseudogene TRBV3-2) with TRBJ2-3; D is perhaps TRBD2 (6 bases). Germline CDR1 is LGHDT and CDR2 is YNNKEL (reference sequence). The CDR3 spans 15 residues. Deletions cut 2 bases from V and 1 base from J, with 10 bases between. The CDR3 loop reads CASSQRGFGTDTQYF. DNA for the CDR3: TGTGCCAGCAGCCAACGGGGGTTTGGCACAGATACGCAGTATTTT.

The rearrangement uses TRBV18 and TRBJ2-5, with 7 bases matching TRBD2. V dropped 2 bases and J dropped 1; count of bases not matched to a gene: 1. CDR1 and CDR2 from the germline V gene are KGHSH and LQKENI. CDR3 length: 14 residues. CDR3 DNA: TGTGCCAGCTCACCAGGGACTACCCAAGAGACCCAGTACTTC. Protein sequence: CASSPGTTQETQYF.

The chain uses TRBV13 and TRBJ2-1; maybe TRBD1 (5 bases). Germline V lookup: CDR1 PRHDT, CDR2 FYEKMQ (reference sequence). The CDR3 has 16 residues. Trimming pared 6 bases from V and 0 bases from J, leaving 15 bases between. The CDR3 loop is CASRSSSGNSYNEQFF. The CDR3 DNA reads as TGTGCCAGCAGATCCTCGTCAGGGAACTCCTACAATGAGCAGTTCTTC.

This clone was seen a single time. This chain links TRBV25-1 with TRBJ2-5; maybe TRBD1 (6 bases). Trimming left V 3 bases short and J 2 bases short, with 10 bases between. Germline assignment: CDR1 MGHDK and CDR2 SYGVNS. This CDR3 has 14 residues. CDR3 in DNA: TGTGCCAGCAGTGACGCGACAGGACAAGAGACCCAGTACTTC. Translation gives CASSDATGQETQYF.

The chain has TRBV29-1 and TRBJ2-5, with 12 bases aligning to TRBD2. Unmatched junction bases numbered 3, after V lost 5 bases and J lost 5 bases. The CDR3 length is 13 residues. The germline V gene has CDR1 SQVTM and CDR2 ANQGSEA. CDR3 protein: CSVLGLAGETQYF. In DNA form, the CDR3 reads TGCAGCGTTTTAGGACTAGCGGGGGAGACCCAGTACTTC.

This chain links TRBV24-1 with TRBJ1-1; D unresolved. Trimming cost V 2 bases and J 0 bases, with 3 bases left between them. Looked up from germline, CDR1 is KGHDR and CDR2 is SFDVKD. The CDR3 runs to 13 residues. The CDR3 bases are TGTGCCACCAGTGATTCATTGAACACTGAAGCTTTCTTT. It specifies CATSDSLNTEAFF.